The sample holds many counts of the clone carrying this T cell receptor (beta chain). The target antigen is unknown. TCRdb redid the calling of the reads with MiXCR, one entry per CDR3 protein. The data hold about 830,000 distinct CDR3 sequences, with approximately 30% observed a single time. The CDR3 sequence is 15 residues long. Germline loops: CDR1 SGHVS, CDR2 FQNEAQ. The V segment lost 3 bases and the J segment 1 base; nucleotides outside the gene matches: 2. This sample was taken from a study of T cell repertoires in cytomegalovirus infection. Study context: As its CMV epitopes, the study selected recently identified HLA-C-restricted and well-studied HLA-B-restricted targets. Public TCR beta signatures indicated both CMV infection and matching HLA type. Study-level results: Clonotypes of TCR beta that were HLA-C-restricted and CMV-specific dominated the ex vivo response. Cumulated frequencies of public TCR beta families served to identify carriers of CMV plus the relevant HLA.

The J gene is TRBJ1-4, the V gene TRBV7-8, with 7 bases matching TRBD1. The source is a human donor in good health (CMV status not recorded). Some clones in this sample may be carry-over from other donors' samples. Source: cultured CD8+ T cells from PBMCs, taken from culture after CMV antigen stimulation. The CDR3 loop reads CASSLTGRTNEKLFF. In DNA form, the CDR3 reads TGTGCCAGCAGCTTGACAGGGAGAACTAATGAAAAACTGTTTTTT.